A selection of T cell receptor beta chains follows, all from one sample in a study of blood T cell repertoires in COVID-19. Measured with immunoSEQ multiplex PCR; TCRdb has only the in-frame clones, and not every one. Among approximately 200,000 clones, 84% were seen once, and the ten largest hold under 10%. Material: peripheral blood. Every receptor here comes from a woman of 80 years or more with COVID-19, enrolled during active disease. The CDR3 runs from the conserved cysteine through the conserved F or W. A D gene is named only where the DNA matches it firmly. Clone sizes are given selectively: once, few, many, or a class where the clone is expanded.

V gene,J gene,D gene,clone size,CDR3 DNA,CDR3 protein
TRBV28,TRBJ2-2,NA,few,TGTGCCAGCATCACGGGCGGGGTCTACACCGGGGAGCTGTTTTTT,CASITGGVYTGELFF
TRBV7-6,TRBJ2-3,TRBD2,NA,TGTGCCAGCAGCTTGGGGTCCCCTGGGGGAGGGTACACAGATACGCAGTATTTT,CASSLGSPGGGYTDTQYF
TRBV3-1/TRBV3-2,TRBJ2-2,NA,NA,TGTGCCAGCAGCCCTCAGGGGAAGAACACCGGGGAGCTGTTTTTT,CASSPQGKNTGELFF
TRBV7-9,TRBJ2-5,TRBD2,NA,TGTGCCAGCAGCCCGGGACTAGCGGGAGCCTCGGAGACCCAGTACTTC,CASSPGLAGASETQYF
TRBV7-8,TRBJ1-5,NA,NA,TGTGCCAGCATCAAGAGCAGGAGCGGAATCGTTAGCAATCAGCCCCAGCATTTT,CASIKSRSGIVSNQPQHF
TRBV10-1,TRBJ2-3,TRBD2,NA,TGCGCCAGCAGCGACCTAGCGGAATACACAGATACGCAGTATTTT,CASSDLAEYTDTQYF
TRBV5-1,TRBJ2-1,NA,few,TGCGCCAGCAGCTTGGTGCGGGATCCCCAGGGAAATGAGCAGTTCTTC,CASSLVRDPQGNEQFF
TRBV18,TRBJ1-1,NA,NA,TGTGCCAGCTCGGGCACCTTGAACACTGAAGCTTTCTTT,CASSGTLNTEAFF
TRBV4-1,TRBJ1-3,NA,NA,TGCGCCAGCGCAACCGAAACAGGGTTCTCTGGAAACACCATATATTTT,CASATETGFSGNTIYF
TRBV6-5,TRBJ1-2,TRBD1,NA,TGTGCCAGCAGGCCCGGGACAGGGCGGGGAGGCTACACCTTC,CASRPGTGRGGYTF
TRBV12-3/TRBV12-4,TRBJ1-4,TRBD1,NA,TGTGCCACCCGGGACAGGGGAAGCGAAAAACTGTTTTTT,CATRDRGSEKLFF
TRBV3-1/TRBV3-2,TRBJ1-6,TRBD1,NA,TGTGCCAGCAGCCAAAGTCGGACAGGGGATTCACCCCTCCACTTT,CASSQSRTGDSPLHF
TRBV9,TRBJ1-6,TRBD1,NA,TGTGCCAGCAGCGTCACAGGGGGCTCAAATTCACCCCTCCACTTT,CASSVTGGSNSPLHF
TRBV19,TRBJ2-1,NA,once,TGTGCCAGTAGTAAGTCGGGGAGCTCCTACAATGAGCAGTTCTTC,CASSKSGSSYNEQFF
TRBV28,TRBJ2-4,NA,NA,TGTGCCAGCAGTACCCAGGTGAACATTCAGTACTTC,CASSTQVNIQYF
TRBV7-9,TRBJ2-4,NA,NA,TGTGCCAGCAGCCTCCCCGTGTTGAACATTCAGTACTTC,CASSLPVLNIQYF
TRBV3-1/TRBV3-2,TRBJ2-5,TRBD2,once,TGTGCCAGCATAACCAGCGGGAGGGAAGAGACCCAGTACTTC,CASITSGREETQYF
TRBV2,TRBJ1-6,NA,NA,TGTGCCAGCAGACCGACGGGGATGGGTTCACCCCTCCACTTT,CASRPTGMGSPLHF
TRBV7-9,TRBJ2-5,TRBD1,NA,TGTGCCAGCAGCCGTTATGGACAGGGACAAGAGACCCAGTACTTC,CASSRYGQGQETQYF
TRBV3-1/TRBV3-2,TRBJ2-6,TRBD1,NA,TGTGCCAGCAGCAACATTCCGGGACAGGGGACTGGGGCCAACGTCCTGACTTTC,CASSNIPGQGTGANVLTF
TRBV27,TRBJ1-2,NA,few,TGTGCCAGCACTCCGTTCTGGGTCCGCGGGCCAAACTATGGCTACACCTTC,CASTPFWVRGPNYGYTF
TRBV4-1,TRBJ1-3,TRBD1,NA,TGCGCCAGCAGCCAAGATGGTAGGGGGCGAGGAAACACCATATATTTT,CASSQDGRGRGNTIYF
TRBV6-1,TRBJ2-3,TRBD2,NA,TGTGCCAGCAGTGGGACCGGGACTAGCGGCGCGAACACAGATACGCAGTATTTT,CASSGTGTSGANTDTQYF
TRBV6-1,TRBJ2-5,TRBD1,NA,TGTGCCAGCAGTGAAGCTACAGGGGGCGCCCAGACCCAGTACTTC,CASSEATGGAQTQYF
TRBV27,TRBJ2-6,NA,NA,TGTGCCAGCCAATTCTCTGGGGCCAACGTCCTGACTTTC,CASQFSGANVLTF
TRBV5-1,TRBJ1-1,TRBD1,NA,TGCGCCAGCAGCCCGACAGGGACTGAAGCTTTCTTT,CASSPTGTEAFF
TRBV7-8,TRBJ2-3,TRBD2,NA,TGTGCCAGCAGCCTTGGGACTAGCGGGGGGAACAGAGGTACGCAGTATTTT,CASSLGTSGGNRGTQYF
TRBV14,TRBJ2-7,TRBD2,NA,TGTGCCACCCCCCGATTGGTGGTCGAGCGGGAGCGAAACTACGAGCAGTACTTC,CATPRLVVERERNYEQYF
TRBV14,TRBJ1-6,TRBD1,once,TGTGCCAGCAGCCAATTTCGGGGCGACAGGGGGCGAAGGGATTCACCCCTCCACTTT,CASSQFRGDRGRRDSPLHF
TRBV3-1/TRBV3-2,TRBJ1-4,TRBD1,NA,TGTGCCAGCAGCCAAGACAGGGGGATCACTAATGAAAAACTGTTTTTT,CASSQDRGITNEKLFF
TRBV28,TRBJ1-3,NA,NA,TGTGCCAGCAGTTCGGGGGGGACTGGAAACACCATATATTTT,CASSSGGTGNTIYF
TRBV11-1,TRBJ1-4,TRBD1,NA,TGTGCCAGCAGCCGGGACAGAGCTGCAACTAATGAAAAACTGTTTTTT,CASSRDRAATNEKLFF
TRBV10-3,TRBJ1-1,NA,NA,TGTGCCATCACTGCAGGTCGAAACGAGAACACTGAAGCTTTCTTT,CAITAGRNENTEAFF
TRBV6-5,TRBJ2-7,TRBD2,NA,TGTGCCAGCACCGGGACTAGCGGGAGCCGGGGAGAGCAGTACTTC,CASTGTSGSRGEQYF
TRBV5-6,TRBJ2-6,TRBD1,NA,TGTGCCAGCGCTACCTTCCTCGGACAGGGTGTAGACGTCCTGACTTTC,CASATFLGQGVDVLTF
TRBV5-1,TRBJ1-2,NA,once,TGCGCCAGCAGTCCTCCCCTTGGGGGGTACGGCTACACCTTC,CASSPPLGGYGYTF
TRBV28,TRBJ2-1,TRBD2,NA,TGTGCCAGCAGTTTGATTTCCAAGCGGGGGGATGAGCAGTTCTTC,CASSLISKRGDEQFF
TRBV6-5,TRBJ2-5,TRBD1,NA,TGTGCCAGCAGTTACATGCTCGGGACAGGGTTGTACTTC,CASSYMLGTGLYF
TRBV2,TRBJ1-5,TRBD1,NA,TGTGCCAGCAGTGCGGGACAGCTAATCGGACAGCCCCAGCATTTT,CASSAGQLIGQPQHF
TRBV3-1/TRBV3-2,TRBJ1-2,NA,once,TGTGCCAGCAGCCCCAGCGGCGGAGCAAACTATGGCTACACCTTC,CASSPSGGANYGYTF
TRBV9,TRBJ1-1,NA,NA,TGTGCCAGCAGCGTGACAGACAACACTGAAGCTTTCTTT,CASSVTDNTEAFF
TRBV2,TRBJ1-4,NA,NA,TGTGCCAGCATGTCCAGGACAGCAAATGAAAAACTGTTTTTT,CASMSRTANEKLFF